Sequencing of this T cell receptor (beta chain) was carried out in a study of radiation and T cells in renal cell carcinoma. Time point: blood 4 weeks post-SBRT, at nephrectomy. As to treatment: 15 Gy SBRT to primary tumor, nephrectomy 4 weeks later. Nephrectomy followed 15 Gy stereotactic body radiation by 4 weeks. Blood was sampled at baseline, 2 weeks and 4 weeks after SBRT. This renal cell carcinoma was of the clear cell type. Data came from immunoSEQ multiplex PCR; TCRdb stores just in-frame clones and leaves some out. This sample has roughly 61,000 clones, with over 60% found just once. From germline, CDR1 is LNHNV and CDR2 YYDKDF (reference sequence). Trimming removed 2 bases from V and 3 bases from J; junction bases left unmatched: 10. This CDR3 has 18 amino acids. Study results and caveats: In blood, top tumor clones expanded by 2 weeks, shrinking by 4.

On this clone: Its antigen is unidentified.

The material sequenced was blood, taken from a patient whose treatment included radiotherapy and nephrectomy. The TCR comes from a man between 60 and 75 years old with renal cell carcinoma. The genes are TRBV15 and TRBJ2-5; 12 bases are a match to TRBD2. The CDR3 bases are TGTGCCACCAGCAGAAGCGCTAGCGGGGGGGCAGCTAAAGAGACCCAGTACTTC. Its translation: CATSRSASGGAAKETQYF.